One sample yielded the 3 T cell receptor beta chains listed below, sequenced in a study of T cells after yellow fever vaccination. TCRdb independently ran MiXCR on the 5' RACE reads; one entry per CDR3 protein. The sample gives more than 300,000 distinct CDR3 sequences, around 10% of which show up once; 3% to 3.5% is in the top ten. This specimen consisted of CD4+ T cells sorted from PBMCs, obtained 45 days after the yellow fever booster vaccination. Receptor source: a man aged 18-30 years who received the YFV17D yellow fever vaccine.

In this sample, this clonotype turned up many times. The J gene is TRBJ2-1, the V gene TRBV2, with a tentative D call TRBD2 (6 bases). Trimming shortened V by 8 bases and J by 5 bases, and 16 bases separated the two germline ends. CDR3 length: 14 residues. CDR1 and CDR2 from the germline V gene are SNHLY and FYNNEI. CDR3 sequence reads: CASRLWGEDNEQFF. The CDR3 region has the DNA TGTGCCAGCCGCCTATGGGGGGAGGACAATGAGCAGTTCTTC.

V usage is TRBV11-2 and J usage is TRBJ1-5; weak D call: TRBD1 (5 bases). The CDR3 spans 15 residues. V was clipped by 5 bases and J by 1 base, with 12 bases between them. Germline loops: CDR1 SGHAT, CDR2 FQNNGV. CDR3 DNA: TGTGCCAGCAGCCGGGGGTCAGAGAGCAATCAGCCCCAGCATTTT. Amino acids: CASSRGSESNQPQHF.

V and J are TRBV27 and TRBJ1-1; 7 nucleotides agree with TRBD1. Per germline, CDR1 MNHEY and CDR2 SMNVEV (reference sequence). This CDR3 has 15 amino acids. Unmatched junction bases numbered 8, after V lost 5 bases and J lost 2 bases. The CDR3 bases are TGTGCCAGCAGTGGGTACGGGACAGACAACACTGAAGCTTTCTTT. Protein product: CASSGYGTDNTEAFF.